This T cell receptor (beta chain) was identified during a study of blood T cell repertoires in COVID-19. This clone occurred a few times. This CDR3 region has 17 residues. Trimming cost V 3 bases and J 3 bases; bases outside gene matches: 9. The germline V gene encodes CDR1 KGHDR and CDR2 SFDVKD. Here immunoSEQ multiplex PCR was the method, and the copy in TCRdb shows in-frame clones only, minus some. Of hundreds of thousands of clones in the sample, about 93% were seen once. The sample was peripheral blood. This chain connects TRBV24-1 to TRBJ2-1; 8 bases align to TRBD1. The clonotype was recovered from a man in his sixties with COVID-19, enrolled during active disease. CDR3 nucleotide sequence: TGTGCCACCAGTGATGGTCAGGGGGCGGGTGGCTACAATGAGCAGTTCTTC. It yields the protein CATSDGQGAGGYNEQFF.